This T cell receptor beta chain was sequenced during a study of Tregs in tolerant kidney transplant recipients. Study-level points and caveats: Validation in larger populations is needed because few patients were studied.

Produced via immunoSEQ multiplex PCR; TCRdb's table is partial and in-frame only. The repertoire holds more than 75,000 clones, approximately 94% seen once, with about 0.45% in the top ten. Details on this clone: Its specificity is unknown.

Per the germline V gene, CDR1 is LNHDA and CDR2 is SQIVND (reference sequence). CDR3 length equals 15 residues. Trimming removed 9 bases from V and 1 base from J; junction bases left unmatched: 7. This receptor was obtained from a human donor who received a combined kidney and bone marrow transplant. This specimen was CD4+ T cells from blood, taken before the transplant. The rearrangement joins TRBV19 to TRBJ1-5; 9 nucleotides line up with TRBD1. CDR3 in amino acids: CASETGGPSNQPQHF. CDR3 sequence (DNA): TGTGCCAGCGAGACAGGGGGTCCGAGCAATCAGCCCCAGCATTTT.